These 32 T cell receptor beta chains came from one sample sequenced in a study of Graves' ophthalmopathy and Graves' hyperthyroidism. RNA served as the template for amplifying TCR beta CDR3 regions. The library came from an HTBI-primed first-round RT-PCR and a second-round multiplex PCR. TCRdb reprocessed the multiplex PCR reads via MiXCR and lists one record per CDR3 protein. This table holds about 620,000 distinct CDR3 sequences, about a fifth found once. The source material was peripheral blood. The receptors were sampled from a young woman with stable Graves' hyperthyroidism. Some clones in this sample may be carry-over from other donors' samples.

This clonotype occurred many times. V and J are TRBV12-3 or TRBV12-4 and TRBJ2-5; the match to TRBD2 covers 10 bases. The CDR3 loop spans 15 amino acids. V was clipped by 5 bases and J by 0 bases; unmatched bases: 3. The CDR3 DNA reads TGTGCCAGCAGTCGAGGGACTAGCGACCAAGAGACCCAGTACTTC. The encoded protein is CASSRGTSDQETQYF.

This clonotype was found once. This chain links TRBV19 with TRBJ1-5; D is perhaps TRBD1 (6 bases). Per germline, CDR1 LNHDA and CDR2 SQIVND (reference sequence). Trimming pared 7 bases from V and 7 bases from J, leaving 14 bases between. This CDR3 spans 13 amino acids. The CDR3 loop is CASTSQGNQPQHF. The CDR3 nucleotides are TGTGCCAGTACAAGCCAGGGGAACCAGCCCCAGCATTTT. Variable domain in full (rest from reference TRBV19 and TRBJ1-5): DGGITQSPKYLFRKEGQNVTLSCEQNLNHDAMYWYRQDPGQGLRLIYYSQIVNDFQKGDIAEGYSVSREKKESFPLTVTSAQKNPTAFYLCASTSQGNQPQHFGDGTRLSIL.

This chain uses TRBV6-1 with TRBJ1-2; D gene unclear. Germline values: CDR1 MNHNS, CDR2 SASEGT. The CDR3 contains 10 residues. The V end was cut by 8 bases, the J end by 8 bases, with 9 bases between. The CDR3 sequence: CASREGGYTF. The CDR3 DNA reads TGTGCCAGCCGGGAAGGAGGCTACACCTTC.

In its sample, this clonotype was seen many times. The chain employs TRBV6-2 or TRBV6-3 and TRBJ2-7; D is perhaps TRBD2 (6 bases). Trimming removed 2 bases at V and 3 bases at J, with 14 bases between. The germline CDR1 and CDR2 sequences are MNHEY and SVGEGT. The CDR3 is 15 amino acids. CDR3 amino acids: CASSYPSGLLYEQYF. CDR3 nucleotide sequence: TGTGCCAGCAGTTACCCGAGCGGGCTACTCTACGAGCAGTACTTC.

The sample holds a few counts of this clonotype. The chain is built from TRBV19 and TRBJ2-7; 7 bases are shared with TRBD1. The V segment lost 5 bases and the J segment 2 bases; nucleotides outside the gene matches: 9. Germline V gene data show CDR1 as LNHDA and CDR2 as SQIVND (reference sequence). CDR3 size: 15 residues. The CDR3 is CASSDSTGKTYEQYF. The DNA of the CDR3 is TGTGCCAGTAGTGATTCGACAGGGAAGACCTACGAGCAGTACTTC.

This clonotype was seen at least ten times. In DNA, the CDR3 is TGTGCCAGCAGTCCGCAGGGGGCGTCGGTCACCGGGGAGCTGTTTTTT. It encodes CASSPQGASVTGELFF. The V call is TRBV12-3 or TRBV12-4, the J call TRBJ2-2; 8 nucleotides align to TRBD1. The CDR3 runs to 16 residues. The J segment lost 4 bases and the V segment lost 5 bases, leaving 9 bases of the junction unmatched.

The sample holds one count of this clonotype. CDR3 coding DNA: TGTGCCAGCAGCAAGACAGAACTAAACACTGAAGCTTTCTTT. The encoded protein is CASSKTELNTEAFF. The genes are TRBV11-2 and TRBJ1-1, with D possibly matching TRBD1 (5 bases). V gave up 5 bases and J gave up 2 bases, with 12 bases separating them. The CDR3 contains 14 residues. CDR1 is SGHAT, CDR2 FQNNGV, per germline.

In this sample, this clonotype turned up many times. The chain couples TRBV28 to TRBJ2-2; D is possibly TRBD1 or TRBD2 (5 bases each). Germline V gives CDR1 MDHEN, CDR2 SYDVKM. Trimming removed 7 bases at V and 0 bases at J, with 15 bases between. The CDR3 spans 16 residues. The CDR3 region is CASTLGVFANTGELFF. DNA for the CDR3: TGTGCCAGCACCTTGGGGGTGTTCGCGAACACCGGGGAGCTGTTTTTT.

At least ten counts were recorded for this clonotype. J is TRBJ1-1 and V is TRBV6-1; no definite D call. In germline, CDR1 is MNHNS, CDR2 SASEGT. Deletions cut 6 bases from V and 1 base from J, with 12 bases between. CDR3 length: 14 residues. The CDR3, as DNA: TGTGCCAGCAGGACCCGGGGAGGGAACACTGAAGCTTTCTTT. The encoded protein is CASRTRGGNTEAFF.

The rearrangement joins TRBV6-1 to TRBJ1-2, with TRBD1 identical over 7 bases. Germline V CDR1 and CDR2: MNHNS, SASEGT. The CDR3 totals 12 residues. V lost 6 bases to trimming and J lost 9 bases; unmatched junction nucleotides: 7. This CDR3 reads CASSQTGRSYTF. The CDR3 coding sequence is TGTGCCAGCAGCCAGACAGGGAGGAGCTACACCTTC.

This clonotype occurred many times. The chain recombines TRBV7-2 with TRBJ1-2; no definite D call. V was shortened by 2 bases and J by 0 bases, with 16 bases between the two germline ends. CDR3 length: 17 residues. Germline V CDR1 and CDR2: SGHTA, FQGNSA. In DNA, the CDR3 is TGTGCCAGCAGCTTAACGGGCCTTGGAGGAACTAACTATGGCTACACCTTC. The encoded protein is CASSLTGLGGTNYGYTF.

The count of this clonotype is one. One end of the junction does not line up with germline, which may come from a read error. The rearrangement joins TRBV7-8 to TRBJ2-5; tentative D call: TRBD2 (6 bases). This CDR3 is built from 15 residues. From germline, CDR1 is SGHVS and CDR2 FQNEAQ. The CDR3 sequence: CASSPHLAYQETQCF. CDR3 nucleotide sequence: TGTGCCAGCAGCCCGCACCTAGCGTACCAAGAGACCCAGTGCTTC.

The rearrangement joins TRBV6-1 to TRBJ1-3; no firm D call. There are 13 residues in the CDR3. With 6 bases removed from V and 4 bases from J, the gap between germline ends came to 10 bases. Germline V gene lookup returns CDR1 MNHNS and CDR2 SASEGT. The CDR3 sequence is CASRQAVGNTIYF. In DNA form, the CDR3 reads TGTGCCAGCAGGCAGGCAGTCGGAAACACCATATATTTT.

This clonotype was counted many times. The V and J genes are TRBV12-3 or TRBV12-4 and TRBJ1-5, with D tentatively TRBD1 (5 bases). The CDR3 length is 15 residues. V lost 3 bases, J lost 1 base, and 10 bases lay in between. In DNA, the CDR3 is TGTGCCAGCAGTTTCGCCGGGGCGAGCAATCAGCCCCAGCATTTT. Translated: CASSFAGASNQPQHF.

In its sample, this clonotype was seen many times. V and J are TRBV6-5 and TRBJ2-3; D not resolved. This CDR3 region has 15 residues. V was shortened by 0 bases and J by 4 bases, with 11 bases between the two germline ends. Germline loops: CDR1 MNHEY, CDR2 SVGAGI. In DNA, the CDR3 is TGTGCCAGCAGTTACTCCCCACTGAGAGCAGATACGCAGTATTTT. Amino acid sequence: CASSYSPLRADTQYF.

This clonotype was observed a handful of times. The chain combines TRBV2 with TRBJ1-5; D remains ambiguous. This CDR3 region has 14 residues. Germline CDR1 and CDR2: SNHLY and FYNNEI. Trimming stripped 2 bases from V and 4 bases from J, with 9 bases between. CDR3: CASSERGRNQPQHF. As DNA, the CDR3 is TGTGCCAGCAGTGAACGAGGGAGGAATCAGCCCCAGCATTTT.

This clonotype was counted many times. The chain has TRBV30 and TRBJ2-7; no clear D gene. The length of the CDR3 is 15 residues. V lost 0 bases and J lost 2, with 14 bases in between. The V gene's germline CDR1 is GTSNPN and CDR2 SVGIG (reference sequence). The CDR3 nucleotides are TGTGCCTGGAGTGTTACCCTGGACGGCCCCTACGAGCAGTACTTC. This gives the protein CAWSVTLDGPYEQYF.

This clonotype has ten or more counts. The V gene is TRBV15, the J gene TRBJ2-7; D may match TRBD1 or TRBD2 (6 bases each). This CDR3 spans 14 amino acids. Germline V gene data show CDR1 as LNHNV and CDR2 as YYDKDF (reference sequence). Trimming took 0 bases from V and 4 from J, leaving 10 bases between them. Here the CDR3 DNA reads TGTGCCACCAGCAGAGAGGGGGCGGGGTACGAGCAGTACTTC. Protein sequence: CATSREGAGYEQYF.

This clonotype was counted between two and nine times. The rearrangement joins TRBV19 to TRBJ1-2, with D hard to call. CDR3 length: 15 residues. The germline V gene has CDR1 LNHDA and CDR2 SQIVND (reference sequence). The germline V and J ends were trimmed by 5 bases and 6 bases, with 19 bases remaining between them. Written as DNA, the CDR3 is TGTGCCAGTAGTCCCCTACCCGATCGGTTCCATGGCTACACCTTC. It codes for CASSPLPDRFHGYTF. Supplemented by reference TRBV19 and TRBJ1-2, the full variable domain reads DGGITQSPKYLFRKEGQNVTLSCEQNLNHDAMYWYRQDPGQGLRLIYYSQIVNDFQKGDIAEGYSVSREKKESFPLTVTSAQKNPTAFYLCASSPLPDRFHGYTFGSGTRLTVV.

This clonotype was seen at least ten times. The chain uses TRBV6-2 or TRBV6-3 and TRBJ2-7; 8 bases match TRBD1. The CDR3 is 12 amino acids. Germline CDR1 reads MNHEY; CDR2 reads SVGEGT. V was pared by 11 bases and J by 2 bases, with 5 bases of the junction left unmatched. As DNA, the CDR3 is TGTGCCCACGGACAGGGACCCTACGAGCAGTACTTC. This gives the protein CAHGQGPYEQYF.

In this sample, this clonotype turned up many times. The V gene is TRBV7-8, the J gene TRBJ2-6; D tentatively reads TRBD1 or TRBD2 (5 bases each). V was shortened by 6 bases and J by 4 bases, with 13 bases between the two germline ends. Germline V gene lookup returns CDR1 SGHVS and CDR2 FQNEAQ. This CDR3 is 15 amino acids long. CDR3 DNA: TGTGCCAGCAGTCTTCCAGGGACCGGGGCCAACGTCCTGACTTTC. It yields the protein CASSLPGTGANVLTF. Supplemented by reference TRBV7-8 and TRBJ2-6, the full variable domain reads GAGVSQSPRYKVAKRGQDVALRCDPISGHVSLFWYQQALGQGPEFLTYFQNEAQLDKSGLPSDRFFAERPEGSVSTLKIQRTQQEDSAVYLCASSLPGTGANVLTFGAGSRLTVL.

This clonotype was found many times. This sequence joins TRBV5-1 and TRBJ2-2; D is unresolved. Trimming cost V 0 bases and J 6 bases, with 12 bases left between them. Germline V CDR1 and CDR2: SGHRS, YFSETQ. The length of the CDR3 is 15 residues. CDR3: CASSLAVAEAGELFF. CDR3 bases: TGCGCCAGCAGCTTGGCTGTGGCTGAGGCCGGGGAGCTGTTTTTT.

As concerns this clonotype: A single base separates this from a much larger clone, so it may be a read error. The rearrangement links TRBV11-2 to TRBJ2-7, with 10 bases lining up with TRBD2. The CDR3 has 15 residues. Germline V gene data show CDR1 as SGHAT and CDR2 as FQNNGV. The CDR3 reads CASSQGLAQSYEQCF. In nucleotides, the CDR3 is TGTGCCAGCAGCCAGGGACTAGCGCAGTCCTACGAGCAGTGCTTC.

Many counts were recorded for this clonotype. The chain combines TRBV7-2 with TRBJ2-7, with TRBD1 matching over 10 bases. The junction had 6 bases not matched to a gene; V was cut back by 5 bases and J by 5 bases. Germline V gene data show CDR1 as SGHTA and CDR2 as FQGNSA. The CDR3 spans 14 residues. Here the CDR3 DNA reads TGTGCCAGCAGCCTAGACAGGGGGCTGGACGAGCAGTACTTC. Translating it yields CASSLDRGLDEQYF.

In this sample, this clonotype turned up many times. V gene TRBV12-3 or TRBV12-4 combines with J gene TRBJ2-2; D remains unclear. Trimming cost V 5 bases and J 0 bases, with 7 bases left between them. This CDR3 has 14 residues. The CDR3 bases are TGTGCCAGCAGTCCCCGGGCGAACACCGGGGAGCTGTTTTTT. This translates into CASSPRANTGELFF.

The chain has TRBV4-1 and TRBJ2-7, with D unresolved. V lost 3 bases to trimming and J lost 2 bases, with 11 bases between them. Germline values: CDR1 MGHRA, CDR2 YSYEKL. This CDR3 is built from 14 residues. The DNA of the CDR3 is TGCGCCAGCAGCCACATAGGTTCTCCCTACGAGCAGTACTTC. It encodes CASSHIGSPYEQYF.

This clonotype was detected many times. This sequence joins TRBV12-3 or TRBV12-4 and TRBJ2-5; 9 nucleotides line up with TRBD1. J gave up 5 bases and V 5 bases, and 15 bases lay outside the gene matches. This CDR3 has 17 amino acids. The CDR3, as DNA: TGTGCCAGCAGTCCAAAAGCTCCGGACAGGGGCGGCGAGACCCAGTACTTC. Protein sequence: CASSPKAPDRGGETQYF.

The chain employs TRBV11-2 and TRBJ1-1; 10 bases match TRBD1. The trim removed 2 bases at V and 4 bases at J, leaving 7 bases unmatched. The CDR3 is made up of 16 amino acids. Germline loops: CDR1 SGHAT, CDR2 FQNNGV. The CDR3 DNA is TGTGCCAGCAGCTTAAGGCCCGGACAGGGGGGCACTGAAGCTTTCTTT. Its protein product is CASSLRPGQGGTEAFF.

In its sample, this clonotype was seen many times. The gene calls are TRBV6-2 or TRBV6-3 and TRBJ1-5, with 10 bases lining up with TRBD1. The V gene's germline CDR1 is MNHEY and CDR2 SVGEGT. The V gene end was trimmed by 6 bases and the J gene end by 3 bases; junction bases not matched to a gene: 5. CDR3 size: 15 residues. Here the CDR3 reads CASRSGQGPNQPQHF. CDR3 nucleotides: TGTGCCAGCAGATCGGGACAGGGGCCCAATCAGCCCCAGCATTTT.

This clonotype was picked up many times. The CDR3 loop is CASSLVGTGAEAFF. Here the CDR3 DNA reads TGCGCCAGCAGCTTGGTGGGGACAGGGGCTGAAGCTTTCTTT. The V and J genes are TRBV5-1 and TRBJ1-1, with TRBD1 matching 10 bases. CDR1 is SGHRS and CDR2 is YFSETQ in the germline V gene. This CDR3 has 14 residues. Unmatched junction bases numbered 2, after V lost 0 bases and J lost 6 bases.

Details on this clonotype: One end of the junction varies from germline; a read error may be responsible. The J gene is TRBJ2-7, the V gene TRBV4-1; TRBD2 aligns across 7 bases. Per the germline V gene, CDR1 is MGHRA and CDR2 is YSYEKL. The CDR3 length is 16 residues. The CDR3 is CASSQDGRGSSHEQYF. The CDR3 DNA follows: TGCGCCAGCAGCCAAGATGGGAGGGGTTCCTCCCACGAGCAGTACTTC.

Comment on this clonotype: The conserved phenylalanine or tryptophan normally closing the CDR3 is absent here, so this likely arose from a read error. The CDR3 loop is CASSQSANGYTV. CDR3 sequence (DNA): TGTGCCAGCAGTCAGAGCGCTAATGGCTACACCGTC. J is TRBJ1-2 and V is TRBV12-3 or TRBV12-4, with no clear D. This CDR3 has 12 amino acids. Deletions cut 5 bases from V and 6 bases from J, with 10 bases between.